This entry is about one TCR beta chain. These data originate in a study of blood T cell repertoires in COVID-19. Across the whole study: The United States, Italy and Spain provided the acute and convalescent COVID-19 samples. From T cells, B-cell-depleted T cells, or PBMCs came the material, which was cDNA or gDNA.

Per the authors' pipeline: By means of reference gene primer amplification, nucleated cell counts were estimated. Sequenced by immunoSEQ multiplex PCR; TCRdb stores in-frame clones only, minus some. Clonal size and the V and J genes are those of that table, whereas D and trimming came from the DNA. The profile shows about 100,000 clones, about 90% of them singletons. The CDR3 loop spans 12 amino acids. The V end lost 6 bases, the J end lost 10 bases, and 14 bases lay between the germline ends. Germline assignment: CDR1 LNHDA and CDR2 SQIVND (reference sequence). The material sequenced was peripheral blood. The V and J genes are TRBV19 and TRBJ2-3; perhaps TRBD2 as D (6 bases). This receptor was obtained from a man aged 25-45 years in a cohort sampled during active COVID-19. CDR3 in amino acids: CASRRLGGSQYF. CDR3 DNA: TGTGCCAGTAGAAGACTAGGAGGGTCGCAGTATTTT.